Listed here are 26 T cell receptor beta chains from one sample, sequenced in a study of radiation and T cells in renal cell carcinoma. Sequenced by immunoSEQ multiplex PCR; TCRdb stores in-frame clones only, minus some. This sample has 90,000 to 100,000 clones; around 88% occur once, and the top ten carry 7% to 9%. As for time point: baseline pretreatment blood. Documented treatment: 15 Gy SBRT to primary tumor, nephrectomy 4 weeks later. Source: blood, taken from a patient whose treatment included radiotherapy and nephrectomy. The receptors come from a man aged 50-59 years with renal cell carcinoma.

The J gene is TRBJ2-2, the V gene TRBV29-1; tentative D call: TRBD2 (6 bases). Looked up from germline, CDR1 is SQVTM and CDR2 is ANQGSEA. Trimming removed 5 bases from V and 0 bases from J, with 7 bases in between. The CDR3 spans 13 residues. The CDR3 nucleotides read TGCAGCGTTAGACTAGCGAACACCGGGGAGCTGTTTTTT. Translated, it gives CSVRLANTGELFF.

J is TRBJ2-7 and V is TRBV2; D is unresolved. Germline-derived CDR1 and CDR2 are SNHLY and FYNNEI. The CDR3 sequence is 11 residues long. Trimming took 8 bases from V and 3 from J, leaving 8 bases between them. This CDR3 reads CASAPIYEQYF. CDR3 DNA sequence: TGTGCCAGCGCCCCCATCTACGAGCAGTACTTC.

This sequence joins TRBV19 and TRBJ2-1, with 7 bases identical to TRBD1. The germline gives CDR1 LNHDA, CDR2 SQIVND (reference sequence). Trimming at V came to 7 bases and at J to 0 bases, leaving 15 bases not matched to a gene. The CDR3 is made up of 18 amino acids. The CDR3 loop is CASKDRLSSLSSYNEQFF. The CDR3 nucleotides are TGTGCCAGTAAGGACAGGCTATCGTCATTGAGCTCCTACAATGAGCAGTTCTTC.

This clone was counted a single time. This rearrangement joins TRBV7-2 to TRBJ2-1; no firm D call. Germline V gene data show CDR1 as SGHTA and CDR2 as FQGNSA. This CDR3 comprises 12 residues. The ends were cut back, 4 bases at V and 6 bases at J, with 7 bases in the middle. CDR3 sequence reads: CASSSPSNEQFF. CDR3 sequence (DNA): TGTGCCAGCAGCTCGCCCTCCAATGAGCAGTTCTTC. The full variable domain, in which reference TRBV7-2 and TRBJ2-1 provide the parts outside the CDR3, is GAGVSQSPSNKVTEKGKDVELRCDPISGHTALYWYRQSLGQGLEFLIYFQGNSAPDKSGLPSDRFSAERTGGSVSTLTIQRTQQEDSAVYLCASSSPSNEQFFGPGTRLTVL.

The gene calls are TRBV28 and TRBJ2-3; the D gene is possibly TRBD1 (5 bases). The germline V gene has CDR1 MDHEN and CDR2 SYDVKM. The CDR3 is 14 residues long. V was pared by 3 bases and J by 0 bases, with 7 bases between. In nucleotides, the CDR3 is TGTGCCAGCAGTTTCAGGGTTAGCACAGATACGCAGTATTTT. Its protein product is CASSFRVSTDTQYF.

This clone was picked up one time. The chain has TRBV7-8 and TRBJ1-2; D not certain. CDR3 length: 14 residues. Germline V CDR1 and CDR2: SGHVS, FQNEAQ. V was shortened by 3 bases and J by 6 bases, with 14 bases between the two germline ends. CDR3 sequence reads: CASSFAGSMDGYTF. The CDR3 bases are TGTGCCAGCAGCTTTGCGGGATCTATGGATGGCTACACCTTC.

This clone appeared once. As DNA, the CDR3 is TGTGCCAGTAGTATAGCAGGGACCTACGAGCAGTACTTC. Translating gives CASSIAGTYEQYF. The V gene is TRBV19, the J gene TRBJ2-7; a possible D gene is TRBD1 (5 bases). The CDR3 covers 13 residues. Germline V CDR1 and CDR2: LNHDA, SQIVND (reference sequence). The ends were cut back, 1 base at V and 2 bases at J, with 6 bases in the middle.

For this clone: Relative to the germline gene, one junction end is altered; a read error may explain this. This chain uses TRBV7-7 with TRBJ2-3; the D call may be TRBD1 or TRBD2 (5 bases each). Germline V gene data show CDR1 as SSHAT and CDR2 as FNYEAQ (reference sequence). The CDR3 runs 13 residues. The CDR3 nucleotides read TGTGCTAGCAGCTTAGCGCAGGGTAATACGCAGTATTTT. Translating it yields CASSLAQGNTQYF.

The V and J genes are TRBV27 and TRBJ2-7, with no clear D. Germline V gene lookup returns CDR1 MNHEY and CDR2 SMNVEV (reference sequence). Trimming stripped 3 bases from V and 5 bases from J, with 5 bases between. The CDR3 is made up of 11 amino acids. The CDR3 DNA reads TGTGCCAGCAGTTTGGGAAACGAGCAGTACTTC. Amino acids: CASSLGNEQYF.

The chain carries TRBV4-2 and TRBJ1-1; D is unresolved. Germline V gives CDR1 LGHNA, CDR2 YNFKEQ. Trimming shortened V by 4 bases and J by 1 base, and 10 bases separated the two germline ends. CDR3 size: 14 residues. In DNA, the CDR3 is TGTGCCAGCAGCCTGGCTTTAGGGAACACTGAAGCTTTCTTT. It specifies CASSLALGNTEAFF.

About this clone itself: This may come from a read error, since a much larger clone is one base off. The chain links TRBV5-5 to TRBJ2-7; D gene unclear. Germline lookup yields CDR1 SGHKS and CDR2 YYEKEE (reference sequence). The CDR3 is 11 amino acids. V was shortened by 2 bases and J by 3 bases, with 3 bases between the two germline ends. The CDR3 sequence: CASSFNYEQYF. CDR3 coding DNA: TGTGCCAGCAGCTTTAACTACGAGCAGTACTTC.

CDR3 sequence (DNA): TGTGCCAGCAGCTTAGGTGTGAGAAACACCATATATTTT. Its protein is CASSLGVRNTIYF. The J gene is TRBJ1-3, the V gene TRBV7-8; D call uncertain. The CDR3 is 13 residues long. Trimming left V 1 base short and J 5 bases short, with 6 bases between. Germline CDR1 SGHVS, CDR2 FQNEAQ.

This chain joins TRBV10-3 and TRBJ1-2; perhaps TRBD1 as D (6 bases). V shed 7 bases and J shed 4 bases, with 16 bases lying between them. Germline V lookup: CDR1 ENHRY, CDR2 SYGVKD. CDR3 length equals 14 residues. The CDR3 reads CAITGQQRGYGYTF. CDR3 nucleotides: TGTGCCATCACCGGACAGCAGAGGGGCTATGGCTACACCTTC.

This clone was observed a few times. This rearrangement joins TRBV9 to TRBJ2-7; unclear D gene. The CDR3 covers 15 residues. Germline CDR1 is SGDLS and CDR2 is YYNGEE. The germline V and J ends were trimmed by 4 bases and 0 bases, with 14 bases remaining between them. In DNA form, the CDR3 reads TGTGCCAGCAGCCTGTCCCCGCTTAGCTCCTACGAGCAGTACTTC. It specifies CASSLSPLSSYEQYF.

The rearrangement links TRBV5-1 to TRBJ2-5; unclear D gene. This CDR3 is built from 14 residues. Trimming removed 2 bases from V and 3 bases from J, with 11 bases in between. CDR1 and CDR2 from the germline V gene are SGHRS and YFSETQ. CDR3 nucleotide sequence: TGCGCCAGCAGCTTATTGAACCAGGAAGAGACCCAGTACTTC. Translating gives CASSLLNQEETQYF.

The chain joins TRBV28 to TRBJ2-5, with D perhaps TRBD2 (6 bases). The V gene lost 6 bases and the J gene lost 4 bases, with 15 bases spanning the gap. The CDR3 is 14 residues long. Germline lookup yields CDR1 MDHEN and CDR2 SYDVKM. DNA for the CDR3: TGTGCCAGCAGCCCCCTACGGGGAGGAGAGACCCAGTACTTC. Protein sequence: CASSPLRGGETQYF.

The chain couples TRBV30 to TRBJ1-2; D is possibly TRBD1 (5 bases). V was clipped by 2 bases and J by 5 bases, with 9 bases between them. The length of the CDR3 is 12 residues. CDR1 is GTSNPN, CDR2 SVGIG, per germline (reference sequence). CDR3 amino acids: CAWSLGAYGYTF. CDR3 nucleotide sequence: TGTGCCTGGAGTCTTGGGGCGTATGGCTACACCTTC.

The gene calls are TRBV5-5 and TRBJ2-7; no firm D call. The CDR3 is 12 residues long. The ends were cut back, 5 bases at V and 3 bases at J, with 9 bases in the middle. In germline, CDR1 is SGHKS, CDR2 YYEKEE (reference sequence). The CDR3 nucleotides are TGTGCCAGCAGTAAACTCGGCTACGAGCAGTACTTC. This encodes CASSKLGYEQYF.

This clone was observed once. V and J are TRBV29-1 and TRBJ2-5; the match to TRBD1 covers 8 bases. Germline V gives CDR1 SQVTM, CDR2 ANQGSEA. The ends lost 7 bases at V and 3 bases at J; junction bases unmatched: 4. CDR3 length: 12 amino acids. CDR3 loop: CSAPTGEETQYF. The CDR3 bases are TGCAGCGCCCCGACAGGGGAAGAGACCCAGTACTTC.

The V and J genes are TRBV6-5 and TRBJ2-5; D might be TRBD2 (6 bases). The V and J ends lost 7 bases and 1 base respectively, with 16 bases between them. Germline lookup yields CDR1 MNHEY and CDR2 SVGAGI. The CDR3 loop spans 15 amino acids. CDR3 nucleotide sequence: TGTGCCAGCACCACGACGAGTAGCGGCCAAGAGACCCAGTACTTC. The encoded protein is CASTTTSSGQETQYF.

Concerning this clone: At the DNA level, this CDR3 is encoded by other sequences in the same sample as well. The V gene is TRBV5-1, the J gene TRBJ1-1; a weak D match, TRBD1 (5 bases). V gave up 0 bases and J gave up 5 bases, with 8 bases separating them. The CDR3 contains 13 residues. Germline CDR1 is SGHRS and CDR2 is YFSETQ. Written as DNA, the CDR3 is TGCGCCAGCAGCTTGGGCAGGGATACTGAAGCTTTCTTT. It specifies CASSLGRDTEAFF.

The chain couples TRBV7-9 to TRBJ1-2; D gene unclear. Trimming removed 4 bases at V and 2 bases at J, with 20 bases between. CDR3 length equals 17 residues. Germline V gene lookup returns CDR1 SEHNR and CDR2 FQNEAQ (reference sequence). CDR3 DNA sequence: TGTGCCAGCAGCTCACGGGATCGCGCGGGCCTAAACTATGGCTACACCTTC. It translates to CASSSRDRAGLNYGYTF.

The V call is TRBV7-9, the J call TRBJ1-5, with 8 bases that match TRBD1. This CDR3 has 13 residues. V lost 4 bases to trimming and J lost 14 bases; unmatched junction nucleotides: 10. Germline loops: CDR1 SEHNR, CDR2 FQNEAQ (reference sequence). This chain's CDR3 is CASSSSGTGAEHF. CDR3 nucleotides: TGTGCCAGCAGCTCCTCCGGGACAGGCGCCGAGCATTTT. The whole variable domain, filled in from reference TRBV7-9 and TRBJ1-5, reads DTGVSQNPRHKITKRGQNVTFRCDPISEHNRLYWYRQTLGQGPEFLTYFQNEAQLEKSRLLSDRFSAERPKGSFSTLEIQRTEQGDSAMYLCASSSSGTGAEHFGDGTRLSIL.

This chain joins TRBV27 and TRBJ2-5; D remains ambiguous. Germline loops: CDR1 MNHEY, CDR2 SMNVEV (reference sequence). Trimming removed 4 bases at V and 0 bases at J, with 18 bases between. This CDR3 comprises 17 residues. The CDR3 nucleotides are TGTGCCAGCAGTTCGGGTGGGTCTCGGGCCCACCAAGAGACCCAGTACTTC. It yields the protein CASSSGGSRAHQETQYF.

The CDR3 spells CASSEIGVMIQETQYF. DNA for the CDR3: TGTGCCAGCAGCGAGATTGGGGTAATGATCCAAGAGACCCAGTACTTC. The chain couples TRBV5-6 to TRBJ2-5; D is uncertain. CDR1 is SGHDT, CDR2 YYEEEE, per germline. V was pared by 4 bases and J by 1 base, with 17 bases between. This CDR3 has 16 amino acids.

The rearrangement uses TRBV19 and TRBJ2-2; D may be TRBD1 (5 bases). Germline V gene data show CDR1 as LNHDA and CDR2 as SQIVND (reference sequence). V was trimmed by 7 bases and J by 7 bases, leaving 7 bases between them. The CDR3 has 11 residues. CDR3 sequence: CASTRDGELFF. CDR3 sequence (DNA): TGTGCCAGTACCAGGGACGGGGAGCTGTTTTTT.